The rows below give T cell receptor beta chains drawn from one sample of a study of T-cell memory formation after mild COVID-19. TCRdb independently ran MiXCR on the 5' RACE reads; one entry per CDR3 protein. The sample shows 350,000 to 450,000 distinct CDR3 sequences, 20% of them seen only once. The sequencing input was PBMCs or a T cell subset sorted from them (not recorded which). The receptors come from an adult woman who had mild COVID-19 (a few samples of this study predate the infection). Cell type and time point are not known. Each CDR3 is given with its conserved first and last residue. A D gene is named only where the DNA matches it firmly. Size values are once, few and many counts, or a class for expanded clones, and some rows have none.

CDR3 protein: CASTGERHPQNLYTF
CDR3 DNA: TGTGCCAGCACCGGGGAACGACACCCCCAGAATTTGTACACCTTC
J gene: TRBJ1-2
V gene: TRBV6-2/TRBV6-3
D gene: -
CDR3 length: 15
clone size: -

CDR3 protein: CSVERTGNTGELFF
CDR3 DNA: TGCAGCGTTGAAAGGACTGGGAACACCGGGGAGCTGTTTTTT
J gene: TRBJ2-2
V gene: TRBV29-1
D gene: -
CDR3 length: 14
clone size: -

CDR3 protein: CASSLWSENTEAFF
CDR3 DNA: TGTGCCAGCAGTTTATGGTCCGAGAACACTGAAGCTTTCTTT
J gene: TRBJ1-1
V gene: TRBV28
D gene: -
CDR3 length: 14
clone size: -

CDR3 protein: CASSAVGKGKRYEQYF
CDR3 DNA: TGTGCCAGCAGTGCGGTGGGGAAGGGAAAAAGGTACGAGCAGTACTTC
J gene: TRBJ2-7
V gene: TRBV6-2/TRBV6-3
D gene: -
CDR3 length: 16
clone size: few

CDR3 protein: CASSQDGGYPDTQYF
CDR3 DNA: TGTGCCAGCAGCCAAGACGGTGGATACCCAGATACGCAGTATTTT
J gene: TRBJ2-3
V gene: TRBV3-1
D gene: -
CDR3 length: 15
clone size: -

CDR3 protein: CARRQGNSGNTIYF
CDR3 DNA: TGTGCCCGCCGACAGGGCAACTCTGGAAACACCATATATTTT
J gene: TRBJ1-3
V gene: TRBV30
D gene: TRBD1
CDR3 length: 14
clone size: -

CDR3 protein: CASSSSRAYNQPQHF
CDR3 DNA: TGTGCCAGCAGCTCATCCCGGGCGTACAATCAGCCCCAGCATTTT
J gene: TRBJ1-5
V gene: TRBV7-9
D gene: -
CDR3 length: 15
clone size: -

CDR3 protein: CSASLRTTSLDEQFF
CDR3 DNA: TGCAGTGCTAGTTTAAGGACTACGTCCTTGGATGAGCAGTTCTTC
J gene: TRBJ2-1
V gene: TRBV20-1
D gene: -
CDR3 length: 15
clone size: few

CDR3 protein: CATIRTGSGNTIYF
CDR3 DNA: TGTGCCACCATCCGGACAGGCTCTGGAAACACCATATATTTT
J gene: TRBJ1-3
V gene: TRBV6-6
D gene: TRBD1
CDR3 length: 14
clone size: -

CDR3 protein: CASSQDWAGADTGELFF
CDR3 DNA: TGTGCCAGCAGCCAAGATTGGGCAGGGGCGGACACCGGGGAGCTGTTTTTT
J gene: TRBJ2-2
V gene: TRBV3-1
D gene: -
CDR3 length: 17
clone size: -

CDR3 protein: CARPQGAYSSYEQYF
CDR3 DNA: TGTGCCAGGCCACAGGGGGCCTACAGCTCCTACGAGCAGTACTTC
J gene: TRBJ2-7
V gene: TRBV7-4
D gene: TRBD1
CDR3 length: 15
clone size: many

CDR3 protein: CASSLGWSSYNEQFF
CDR3 DNA: TGTGCCAGCAGCTTAGGTTGGAGCTCCTACAATGAGCAGTTCTTC
J gene: TRBJ2-1
V gene: TRBV11-3
D gene: -
CDR3 length: 15
clone size: few

CDR3 protein: CSVDLNRKGTEAFF
CDR3 DNA: TGCAGCGTTGACCTTAACAGGAAAGGGACTGAAGCTTTCTTT
J gene: TRBJ1-1
V gene: TRBV29-1
D gene: -
CDR3 length: 14
clone size: few

CDR3 protein: CSGETSLETQYF
CDR3 DNA: TGCAGCGGAGAGACTAGCCTGGAGACCCAGTACTTC
J gene: TRBJ2-5
V gene: TRBV29-1
D gene: TRBD2
CDR3 length: 12
clone size: -

CDR3 protein: CASTQGGFYEQYF
CDR3 DNA: TGTGCCAGCACCCAAGGGGGTTTCTACGAGCAGTACTTC
J gene: TRBJ2-7
V gene: TRBV7-6
D gene: -
CDR3 length: 13
clone size: few

CDR3 protein: CASSPAGGLVDEQFF
CDR3 DNA: TGTGCCAGCAGCCCGGCGGGGGGGCTAGTCGATGAGCAGTTCTTC
J gene: TRBJ2-1
V gene: TRBV14
D gene: TRBD2
CDR3 length: 15
clone size: once